These 28 T cell receptor beta chains were all obtained from the same sample, sequenced in a study of blood T cell repertoires in COVID-19. The assay was immunoSEQ multiplex PCR, and TCRdb's table has in-frame clones only and misses some. This sample yields under 95,000 clones, of which 70% to 90% are seen a single time; over 15% belongs to the top ten. Sequences were obtained from peripheral blood. These receptor sequences come from a man older than 75 in a cohort sampled during active COVID-19.

The chain couples TRBV5-6 to TRBJ2-7, with D maybe TRBD1 (6 bases). The V and J ends lost 3 bases and 2 bases respectively, with 6 bases between them. Per germline, CDR1 SGHDT and CDR2 YYEEEE. This CDR3 has 12 residues. The CDR3 here is CASSYRAYEQYF. In nucleotides, the CDR3 is TGTGCCAGCAGCTACAGGGCCTACGAGCAGTACTTC.

The rearrangement joins TRBV9 to TRBJ2-7; possible D gene TRBD1, 6 bases. This CDR3 has 14 residues. Per the germline V gene, CDR1 is SGDLS and CDR2 is YYNGEE. V lost 0 bases and J 2 bases, leaving 9 bases between the germline ends. This CDR3 is CASSVGTAAYEQYF. The CDR3 DNA reads as TGTGCCAGCAGCGTAGGGACAGCAGCCTACGAGCAGTACTTC.

The genes are TRBV19 and TRBJ2-5; no firm D call. Germline CDR1 is LNHDA and CDR2 is SQIVND (reference sequence). The V end lost 5 bases, the J end lost 2 bases, and 6 bases lay between the germline ends. The CDR3 totals 12 residues. As DNA, the CDR3 is TGTGCCAGTAGTCCCGGGCAAGAGACCCAGTACTTC. Protein: CASSPGQETQYF.

The chain joins TRBV14 to TRBJ2-1; D gene unclear. V was clipped by 1 base and J by 3 bases, with 7 bases between them. The V gene's germline CDR1 is SGHDN and CDR2 FVKESK. The CDR3 totals 14 residues. The CDR3 DNA sequence: TGTGCCAGCAGCCAAGCTAACAGCTACAATGAGCAGTTCTTC. Amino acid sequence: CASSQANSYNEQFF. The full variable domain, its missing parts supplied by reference TRBV14 and TRBJ2-1, is EAGVTQFPSHSVIEKGQTVTLRCDPISGHDNLYWYRRVMGKEIKFLLHFVKESKQDESGMPNNRFLAERTGGTYSTLKVQPAELEDSGVYFCASSQANSYNEQFFGPGTRLTVL.

The rearrangement links TRBV6-5 to TRBJ2-1, with 7 bases matching TRBD1. The CDR3 sequence is 13 residues long. The germline gives CDR1 MNHEY, CDR2 SVGAGI. Unmatched junction bases numbered 9, after V lost 6 bases and J lost 10 bases. CDR3 DNA sequence: TGTGCCAGCAGCCTCGACAGGGTCGAGGAGCAGTTCTTC. Its translation: CASSLDRVEEQFF.

The genes are TRBV6-5 and TRBJ2-5, with 7 positions matching TRBD1. Germline values: CDR1 MNHEY, CDR2 SVGAGI. This CDR3 is built from 14 residues. V dropped 2 bases and J dropped 3; count of bases not matched to a gene: 3. This CDR3 reads CASSYTDREETQYF. CDR3 in DNA: TGTGCCAGCAGTTACACAGACAGGGAAGAGACCCAGTACTTC.

In this sample, this clone turned up once. The chain links TRBV4-1 to TRBJ1-4; 7 bases are a match to TRBD1. J gave up 6 bases and V 2 bases, and 6 bases lay outside the gene matches. Germline CDR1 reads MGHRA; CDR2 reads YSYEKL. The CDR3 has 15 residues. The CDR3 DNA is TGCGCCAGCAGCCAACATACAGGGGCCTATGAAAAACTGTTTTTT. This sequence encodes CASSQHTGAYEKLFF.

The chain employs TRBV28 and TRBJ1-3, with TRBD1 as a possible D gene (5 bases). CDR3 size: 16 residues. Germline V gene data show CDR1 as MDHEN and CDR2 as SYDVKM. V was clipped by 5 bases and J by 0 bases, with 14 bases between them. Here the CDR3 reads CASSPSGGFSGNTIYF. The CDR3 DNA is TGTGCCAGCAGTCCTTCCGGGGGTTTCTCTGGAAACACCATATATTTT.

This clone occurred a few times. The chain joins TRBV3-1 (or the pseudogene TRBV3-2) to TRBJ2-1; possible D gene TRBD2, 5 bases. This CDR3 has 12 amino acids. V lost 5 bases, J lost 6 bases, and 8 bases lay in between. Germline V CDR1 and CDR2: LGHDT, YNNKEL (reference sequence). The CDR3 sequence is CASSATSNEQFF. CDR3 nucleotides: TGTGCCAGCAGCGCCACTAGCAATGAGCAGTTCTTC.

The chain uses TRBV19 and TRBJ1-1, with 9 bases fitting TRBD1. This CDR3 contains 15 residues. With V trimmed by 7 bases and J by 1 base, 7 bases remained unmatched. CDR1 is LNHDA, CDR2 SQIVND, per germline (reference sequence). The DNA for the CDR3 is TGTGCCAGTAACTACAGGGGGCGAGGGAACACTGAAGCTTTCTTT. Translating gives CASNYRGRGNTEAFF.

The chain has TRBV6-5 and TRBJ1-2; 9 bases agree with TRBD1. With V trimmed by 8 bases and J by 2 bases, 3 bases remained unmatched. Germline V gives CDR1 MNHEY, CDR2 SVGAGI. This CDR3 contains 13 residues. The CDR3 sequence is CASGTGRNYGYTF. Written as DNA, the CDR3 is TGTGCCAGCGGGACAGGGAGGAACTATGGCTACACCTTC.

The chain recombines TRBV18 with TRBJ1-1, with 7 nucleotides matching TRBD1. With 4 bases clipped from V and 1 base from J, the junction kept 9 bases outside the gene matches. This CDR3 region has 16 residues. Germline V CDR1 and CDR2: KGHSH, LQKENI. CDR3 in DNA: TGTGCCAGCTCACGAACGGGACAGAATAAGAACACTGAAGCTTTCTTT. Encoded protein: CASSRTGQNKNTEAFF.

This clone was observed a handful of times. The V gene is TRBV6-1, the J gene TRBJ1-5, with no clear D. Per germline, CDR1 MNHNS and CDR2 SASEGT. V lost 1 base to trimming and J lost 0 bases, with 4 bases between them. There are 14 residues in the CDR3. The CDR3 loop is CASSEVSSNQPQHF. In DNA form, the CDR3 reads TGTGCCAGCAGTGAAGTATCTAGCAATCAGCCCCAGCATTTT.

This clone was observed a few times. The chain combines TRBV24-1 with TRBJ1-5; TRBD1 matches at 7 bases. The CDR3 contains 15 residues. V was pared by 5 bases and J by 4 bases, with 7 bases of the junction left unmatched. Per the germline V gene, CDR1 is KGHDR and CDR2 is SFDVKD. CDR3 sequence: CATSAPGQSNQPQHF. The CDR3 DNA is TGTGCCACCAGTGCTCCGGGACAGTCAAATCAGCCCCAGCATTTT.

The chain couples TRBV28 to TRBJ1-1; D unresolved. Trimming cost V 7 bases and J 0 bases, with 12 bases left between them. This CDR3 is 14 amino acids long. From germline, CDR1 is MDHEN and CDR2 SYDVKM. CDR3 loop: CASIKAAMNTEAFF. The DNA for the CDR3 is TGTGCCAGCATCAAGGCGGCTATGAACACTGAAGCTTTCTTT.

The chain uses TRBV11-3 and TRBJ2-1; maybe TRBD2 (6 bases). The germline V gene has CDR1 SGHNT and CDR2 YENEEA. V lost 0 bases to trimming and J lost 10 bases, with 10 bases between them. There are 13 residues in the CDR3. Here the CDR3 reads CASSLERGREQFF. DNA of the CDR3: TGTGCCAGCAGCTTAGAGCGGGGCCGCGAGCAGTTCTTC.

The chain is built from TRBV4-1 and TRBJ1-4, with 8 bases lining up with TRBD1. This CDR3 comprises 14 residues. The trim removed 1 base at V and 8 bases at J, leaving 3 bases unmatched. The germline V gene has CDR1 MGHRA and CDR2 YSYEKL. The CDR3 region is CASSQARQGEKLFF. Written as DNA, the CDR3 is TGCGCCAGCAGCCAAGCTAGACAGGGGGAAAAACTGTTTTTT.

This clone appeared a single time. The chain combines TRBV7-2 with TRBJ2-5, with 9 bases matching TRBD1. The germline V gene encodes CDR1 SGHTA and CDR2 FQGNSA. V gave up 2 bases and J gave up 5 bases; unmatched junction bases: 6. This CDR3 has 15 amino acids. DNA of the CDR3: TGTGCCAGCAGCTTACGACAGGGGGTGACGGAGACCCAGTACTTC. Translation: CASSLRQGVTETQYF.

In this sample, this clone turned up a few times. This chain joins TRBV19 and TRBJ2-5; possible D gene TRBD1, 7 bases. This CDR3 contains 14 residues. Germline-derived CDR1 and CDR2 are LNHDA and SQIVND (reference sequence). Trimming left V 5 bases short and J 4 bases short, with 14 bases between. CDR3 protein: CASSPRQGGETQYF. The CDR3 coding sequence is TGTGCCAGTAGTCCCCGACAGGGAGGAGAGACCCAGTACTTC. Full variable domain (rest looked up from reference TRBV19 and TRBJ2-5): DGGITQSPKYLFRKEGQNVTLSCEQNLNHDAMYWYRQDPGQGLRLIYYSQIVNDFQKGDIAEGYSVSREKKESFPLTVTSAQKNPTAFYLCASSPRQGGETQYFGPGTRLLVL.

The gene calls are TRBV11-3 and TRBJ2-2; 7 positions match TRBD1. Germline V CDR1 and CDR2: SGHNT, YENEEA. This CDR3 is built from 14 residues. V lost 5 bases, J lost 6 bases, and 6 bases stayed unmatched. The CDR3 bases are TGTGCCAGCAGCCGCGACAGGGTTTCCGGGGAGCTGTTTTTT. It yields the protein CASSRDRVSGELFF.

The chain couples TRBV5-1 to TRBJ2-3; D is unclear. CDR1 and CDR2 (germline): SGHRS, YFSETQ. Trimming removed 1 base from V and 0 bases from J, with 9 bases in between. This CDR3 contains 15 residues. In nucleotides, the CDR3 is TGCGCCAGCAGCTTGCAACAGCCAAGCACAGATACGCAGTATTTT. Translated: CASSLQQPSTDTQYF. Full variable domain (missing parts from reference TRBV5-1 and TRBJ2-3): KAGVTQTPRYLIKTRGQQVTLSCSPISGHRSVSWYQQTPGQGLQFLFEYFSETQRNKGNFPGRFSGRQFSNSRSEMNVSTLELGDSALYLCASSLQQPSTDTQYFGPGTRLTVL.

The chain joins TRBV27 to TRBJ2-7; D call uncertain. The V and J ends lost 4 bases and 0 bases respectively, with 10 bases between them. The germline V gene encodes CDR1 MNHEY and CDR2 SMNVEV (reference sequence). This CDR3 region has 14 residues. CDR3 residues: CASSSRGSSYEQYF. CDR3 nucleotide sequence: TGTGCCAGCAGTTCCCGAGGCAGCTCCTACGAGCAGTACTTC.

The J gene is TRBJ2-1, the V gene TRBV2; 10 nucleotides agree with TRBD2. V dropped 7 bases and J dropped 9; count of bases not matched to a gene: 12. Germline V CDR1 and CDR2: SNHLY, FYNNEI. The CDR3 extends over 15 amino acids. CDR3 nucleotide sequence: TGTGCCAGCAACCCTATAGCGGGGGGCGGGAGTGAGCAGTTCTTC. This sequence encodes CASNPIAGGGSEQFF.

The chain joins TRBV7-2 to TRBJ1-1; D might be TRBD1 (6 bases). This CDR3 is built from 15 residues. V was pared by 5 bases and J by 1 base, with 14 bases between. The V gene's germline CDR1 is SGHTA and CDR2 FQGNSA. In nucleotides, the CDR3 is TGTGCCAGCAGCCTTAGGGCCAGGGGGAACACTGAAGCTTTCTTT. Amino acids: CASSLRARGNTEAFF.

J is TRBJ2-5 and V is TRBV19, with no clear D. This CDR3 has 13 amino acids. V was pared by 1 base and J by 1 base, with 4 bases between. Looked up from germline, CDR1 is LNHDA and CDR2 is SQIVND (reference sequence). The chain's CDR3 is CASSIVLQETQYF. As DNA, the CDR3 is TGTGCCAGTAGTATAGTCCTCCAAGAGACCCAGTACTTC.

The CDR3 here is CATSREGTGFGYTF. The CDR3 DNA reads as TGTGCCACCAGCAGAGAAGGGACAGGGTTTGGCTACACCTTC. The chain couples TRBV15 to TRBJ1-2; TRBD1 agrees at 9 bases. Trimming took 0 bases from V and 7 from J; bases not matched to a gene: 3. Germline V gene sequence: CDR1 LNHNV, CDR2 YYDKDF (reference sequence). This CDR3 is built from 14 residues. The whole variable domain, remainder taken from reference TRBV15 and TRBJ1-2, is DAMVIQNPRYQVTQFGKPVTLSCSQTLNHNVMYWYQQKSSQAPKLLFHYYDKDFNNEADTPDNFQSRRPNTSFCFLDIRSPGLGDTAMYLCATSREGTGFGYTFGSGTRLTVV.

This clone has only one observation. This chain connects TRBV2 to TRBJ2-1; unclear D gene. The germline V gene encodes CDR1 SNHLY and CDR2 FYNNEI. The length of the CDR3 is 13 residues. The V and J ends lost 3 bases and 9 bases respectively, with 12 bases between them. The CDR3 loop reads CASSDIPGGEQFF. The CDR3 DNA is TGTGCCAGCAGTGATATCCCTGGCGGTGAGCAGTTCTTC.

CDR3 DNA: TGTGCCAGCAGCTTGTCCGGGAATAATGAGCAGTTCTTC. Protein product: CASSLSGNNEQFF. The chain is built from TRBV7-3 and TRBJ2-1, with D possibly matching TRBD2 (5 bases). The germline V gene has CDR1 SGHTA and CDR2 FQGTGA. Trimming removed 3 bases from V and 7 bases from J, with 10 bases in between. The CDR3 contains 13 residues.